What follows is one T cell receptor beta chain and its context. The assay was immunoSEQ multiplex PCR, and TCRdb's table has in-frame clones only and misses some. The repertoire has roughly 130,000 clones, 85% to 90% of them found once; the top ten carry around 3.5%. V was cut by 2 bases and J by 3 bases, with 10 bases left in between. The CDR3 spans 14 residues. Germline V lookup: CDR1 MGHRA, CDR2 YSYEKL. The data stem from a study of cytomegalovirus exposure and HLA in healthy donors. The TCR was taken from a man aged 25 to 40 in good health and CMV-seronegative. The sequenced sample consisted of PBMCs. This chain connects TRBV4-1 to TRBJ1-1; D is possibly TRBD1 (5 bases). CDR3: CASSQLREDTEAFF. The CDR3 DNA reads TGCGCCAGCAGCCAACTCAGGGAGGACACTGAAGCTTTCTTT.